These 9 T cell receptor beta chains were sequenced from one sample in a study of TIL therapy for anti-PD-1-resistant metastatic lung cancer. Time point in this sample: pre-treatment sample, taken before nivolumab and TIL therapy. Tumor tissue came from excised metastases, mostly pleural nodules or supraclavicular lymph nodes. Sequencing used immunoSEQ v3. TCRdb's table, derived via immunoSEQ multiplex PCR, lists solely in-frame clones and lacks some. The table shows around 26,000 clones, with less than 65% occurring only once. Sequencing was performed on tumor tissue, taken at baseline. The receptors were gathered from a woman aged 25-85 years with non-small cell lung cancer.

This chain uses TRBV6-6 with TRBJ2-2; D ambiguous. The ends were cut back, 0 bases at V and 7 bases at J, with 9 bases in the middle. The CDR3 length is 14 residues. Germline CDR1 reads MNHNY; CDR2 reads SVGAGI (reference sequence). The CDR3 region is CASSYSRVVGELFF. CDR3 nucleotides: TGTGCCAGCAGTTACTCAAGGGTAGTCGGGGAGCTGTTTTTT.

This clone was observed a handful of times. The chain recombines TRBV5-1 with TRBJ2-3, with D hard to call. The length of the CDR3 is 13 residues. The germline V and J ends were trimmed by 1 base and 3 bases, with 6 bases remaining between them. Germline V gene sequence: CDR1 SGHRS, CDR2 YFSETQ. Here the CDR3 DNA reads TGCGCCAGCAGCTTGACAGAAACAGATACGCAGTATTTT. Its protein product is CASSLTETDTQYF.

The chain joins TRBV19 to TRBJ1-5; unclear D gene. The CDR3 is 13 amino acids. Germline CDR1 and CDR2: LNHDA and SQIVND (reference sequence). Trimming removed 5 bases at V and 8 bases at J, with 13 bases between. The CDR3 DNA sequence: TGTGCCAGTAGTTGGGAGGGAGTGGAGCCCCAGCATTTT. The encoded protein is CASSWEGVEPQHF.

This clone was seen only a few times. CDR3 in amino acids: CATSSLVGSYGYTF. The DNA of the CDR3 is TGTGCCACCAGCAGCCTCGTCGGGAGCTATGGCTACACCTTC. The gene calls are TRBV15 and TRBJ1-2; D is uncertain. Germline V gene sequence: CDR1 LNHNV, CDR2 YYDKDF (reference sequence). The CDR3 has 14 amino acids. The V end was cut by 3 bases, the J end by 4 bases, with 12 bases between. Based on the CDR3 plus reference TRBV15 and TRBJ1-2, the full variable domain is DAMVIQNPRYQVTQFGKPVTLSCSQTLNHNVMYWYQQKSSQAPKLLFHYYDKDFNNEADTPDNFQSRRPNTSFCFLDIRSPGLGDTAMYLCATSSLVGSYGYTFGSGTRLTVV.

This clone appeared a single time. V gene TRBV7-2 combines with J gene TRBJ1-1, with a weak D call TRBD1 (6 bases). Germline values: CDR1 SGHTA, CDR2 FQGNSA. V was pared by 5 bases and J by 1 base, with 17 bases between. This CDR3 contains 16 residues. The CDR3 sequence is CASSPLTGRWNTEAFF. The CDR3, as DNA: TGTGCCAGCAGCCCACTGACAGGCCGGTGGAACACTGAAGCTTTCTTT.

The rearrangement joins TRBV19 to TRBJ2-7; D might be TRBD1 (6 bases). The CDR3 spans 15 residues. Germline-derived CDR1 and CDR2 are LNHDA and SQIVND (reference sequence). With 3 bases removed from V and 3 bases from J, the gap between germline ends came to 15 bases. CDR3 DNA sequence: TGTGCCAGTAGTATTGGTCAGGGGCTAAACTACGAGCAGTACTTC. As protein: CASSIGQGLNYEQYF.

The V call is TRBV27, the J call TRBJ2-1; 9 nucleotides match TRBD2. The ends lost 6 bases at V and 0 bases at J; junction bases unmatched: 3. Germline loops: CDR1 MNHEY, CDR2 SMNVEV (reference sequence). CDR3 length: 15 amino acids. CDR3 in amino acids: CASSPLAGSYNEQFF. The CDR3 DNA sequence: TGTGCCAGCAGCCCACTAGCGGGCTCCTACAATGAGCAGTTCTTC.

This clone showed up many times. The genes are TRBV5-1 and TRBJ1-1; the D is unclear. The CDR3 loop spans 14 amino acids. The germline V gene encodes CDR1 SGHRS and CDR2 YFSETQ. The V gene lost 2 bases and the J gene lost 0 bases, with 8 bases spanning the gap. The CDR3 loop is CASSFKALNTEAFF. CDR3 DNA sequence: TGCGCCAGCAGCTTCAAGGCGTTGAACACTGAAGCTTTCTTT.

As DNA, the CDR3 is TGCGCCAGCAGCCCGGCCAGGGATAGCACCGGGGAGCTGTTTTTT. It is translated as CASSPARDSTGELFF. This chain connects TRBV5-1 to TRBJ2-2; perhaps TRBD1 as D (5 bases). Germline V gene sequence: CDR1 SGHRS, CDR2 YFSETQ. The CDR3 is made up of 15 amino acids. V was cut by 4 bases and J by 4 bases, with 14 bases left in between.